Presented here are 26 T cell receptor beta chains from one specimen sequenced in a study of blood T cell repertoires in COVID-19. The method was immunoSEQ multiplex PCR; TCRdb's version includes in-frame clones alone and lacks a portion of them. Of about 280,000 clones listed, approximately 82% are singletons. Sequencing was carried out using PBMCs or T cells enriched from blood (not recorded which). The receptors were gathered from a middle-aged man who had been exposed to COVID-19.

J is TRBJ2-1 and V is TRBV18; D remains ambiguous. This CDR3 spans 13 amino acids. In germline, CDR1 is KGHSH, CDR2 LQKENI. The germline V and J ends were trimmed by 3 bases and 9 bases, with 12 bases remaining between them. The CDR3 sequence: CASSPNEIGEQFF. As DNA, the CDR3 is TGTGCCAGCTCACCGAACGAGATTGGTGAGCAGTTCTTC.

The chain combines TRBV7-9 with TRBJ1-1; maybe TRBD1 (5 bases). The CDR3 extends over 14 amino acids. The germline V and J ends were trimmed by 3 bases and 0 bases, with 8 bases remaining between them. Germline CDR1 is SEHNR and CDR2 is FQNEAQ (reference sequence). As DNA, the CDR3 is TGTGCCAGCAGCTTTACAGGCCTGAACACTGAAGCTTTCTTT. Amino acid sequence: CASSFTGLNTEAFF.

This clone was recorded only once. This rearrangement joins TRBV23-1 to TRBJ1-5; no firm D call. TRBV23-1 qualifies as an ORF whose function is uncertain. This CDR3 region has 15 residues. Trimming stripped 3 bases from V and 6 bases from J, with 15 bases between. CDR3 nucleotides: TGCGCCAGCAGTCACGACTTCCTGGGTGGTCAGCCCCAGCATTTT. Protein: CASSHDFLGGQPQHF.

The chain uses TRBV5-1 and TRBJ1-4; 10 bases are shared with TRBD1. Germline CDR1 SGHRS, CDR2 YFSETQ. The length of the CDR3 is 15 residues. V lost 0 bases to trimming and J lost 7 bases; unmatched junction nucleotides: 3. The CDR3 DNA reads TGCGCCAGCAGCTTGGCGGGACAGGGGTCTGAAAAACTGTTTTTT. It yields the protein CASSLAGQGSEKLFF.

The gene calls are TRBV18 and TRBJ1-6, with TRBD1 identical over 7 bases. This CDR3 spans 15 amino acids. The germline V gene encodes CDR1 KGHSH and CDR2 LQKENI. The V gene end was trimmed by 2 bases and the J gene end by 10 bases; junction bases not matched to a gene: 8. CDR3 nucleotides: TGTGCCAGCTCACCAGAGCAACAGGGGATATCACCCCTCCACTTT. It is translated as CASSPEQQGISPLHF.

J is TRBJ2-1 and V is TRBV18; possible D gene TRBD2, 6 bases. V dropped 2 bases and J dropped 3 bases, with 11 bases sitting between them. The germline gives CDR1 KGHSH, CDR2 LQKENI. The CDR3 sequence is 15 residues long. CDR3 bases: TGTGCCAGCTCACCAAGCCAGGGAGGCTACAATGAGCAGTTCTTC. It yields the protein CASSPSQGGYNEQFF. Looking up the rest from reference TRBV18 and TRBJ2-1 gives the full variable domain: NAGVMQNPRHLVRRRGQEARLRCSPMKGHSHVYWYRQLPEEGLKFMVYLQKENIIDESGMPKERFSAEFPKEGPSILRIQQVVRGDSAAYFCASSPSQGGYNEQFFGPGTRLTVL.

J is TRBJ2-6 and V is TRBV7-9; D possibly corresponds to TRBD1 (5 bases). This CDR3 comprises 12 residues. V lost 8 bases to trimming and J lost 7 bases, with 9 bases between them. Germline assignment: CDR1 SEHNR and CDR2 FQNEAQ (reference sequence). The CDR3 loop is CASGDRANVLTF. CDR3 DNA sequence: TGTGCCAGCGGAGACAGAGCCAACGTCCTGACTTTC.

The chain employs TRBV12-3 or TRBV12-4 and TRBJ2-1, with 10 nucleotides matching TRBD2. Unmatched junction bases numbered 7, after V lost 5 bases and J lost 15 bases. The CDR3 runs to 12 residues. The CDR3 DNA sequence: TGTGCCAGCAGTAATAGCGGGAGGTCCCCGTTCTTC. Amino acid sequence: CASSNSGRSPFF.

The genes are TRBV3-1 (or the pseudogene TRBV3-2) and TRBJ2-7, with TRBD2 matching over 8 bases. With V trimmed by 5 bases and J by 0 bases, 6 bases remained unmatched. The CDR3 has 15 residues. CDR1 is LGHDT, CDR2 YNNKEL, per germline (reference sequence). The CDR3, as DNA: TGTGCCAGCAGCAAGACTAGCGCCAGCTCCTACGAGCAGTACTTC. It specifies CASSKTSASSYEQYF.

The chain uses TRBV12-3 or TRBV12-4 and TRBJ2-3; maybe TRBD1 (5 bases). The CDR3 runs 12 residues. V was shortened by 3 bases and J by 5 bases, with 6 bases between the two germline ends. In DNA, the CDR3 is TGTGCCAGCAGTTTGGGGCGAGATACGCAGTATTTT. The encoded protein is CASSLGRDTQYF.

This clone has only a few counts. This rearrangement joins TRBV10-3 to TRBJ1-4, with D possibly TRBD1 on 6 matching bases. Germline V gene sequence: CDR1 ENHRY, CDR2 SYGVKD. The CDR3 runs to 13 residues. V was pared by 8 bases and J by 5 bases, with 12 bases between. The CDR3 bases are TGTGCCATCGGGCAGGGGCTGAATGAAAAACTGTTTTTT. Protein: CAIGQGLNEKLFF.

The rearrangement uses TRBV5-1 and TRBJ2-1, with TRBD1 matching over 9 bases. The V gene's germline CDR1 is SGHRS and CDR2 YFSETQ. The CDR3 is 15 amino acids. V trimming: 3 bases; J trimming: 0 bases; junction bases outside the gene matches: 1. Written as DNA, the CDR3 is TGCGCCAGCAGCTCGGGACAGGGCTCCTACAATGAGCAGTTCTTC. It codes for CASSSGQGSYNEQFF.

This clone was observed a few times. The chain links TRBV12-5 to TRBJ1-1; D might be TRBD1 (5 bases). The V gene lost 6 bases and the J gene lost 0 bases, with 14 bases spanning the gap. CDR3 length: 15 residues. From germline, CDR1 is LGHNT and CDR2 FRNRAP. The CDR3 region is CASGFFGGMNTEAFF. CDR3 sequence (DNA): TGTGCTAGTGGGTTTTTCGGGGGGATGAACACTGAAGCTTTCTTT.

This chain uses TRBV15 with TRBJ2-2; D is possibly TRBD2 (6 bases). Trimming removed 8 bases at V and 5 bases at J, with 15 bases between. Germline CDR1 and CDR2: LNHNV and YYDKDF (reference sequence). This CDR3 contains 14 residues. CDR3 DNA sequence: TGTGCCACCTTGGAGGGGTTCGGGACCGGGGAGCTGTTTTTT. Protein: CATLEGFGTGELFF.

In its sample, this clone was seen a few times. V and J are TRBV29-1 and TRBJ2-1, with D possibly matching TRBD2 (5 bases). The V gene lost 4 bases and the J gene lost 7 bases, with 11 bases spanning the gap. This CDR3 is built from 12 residues. Germline assignment: CDR1 SQVTM and CDR2 ANQGSEA. Written as DNA, the CDR3 is TGCAGCGTTGGGGTTCGGGGAAATGAGCAGTTCTTC. Translation gives CSVGVRGNEQFF.

Notes on this clone: The junction differs from germline at one of its ends, possibly a read error. This chain connects TRBV6-1 to TRBJ1-2; perhaps TRBD1 as D (5 bases). Germline V lookup: CDR1 MNHNS, CDR2 SASEGT. The CDR3 is made up of 20 amino acids. The DNA for the CDR3 is TGTGCCAGCAGCGAAGCGGGAAGGGCAGGGAATACCGAACGTGGCTATGGCTACACCTTC. It is translated as CASSEAGRAGNTERGYGYTF.

The V and J genes are TRBV19 and TRBJ1-2; TRBD1 is a possible D gene (6 bases). The CDR3 has 13 residues. V was shortened by 7 bases and J by 5 bases, with 14 bases between the two germline ends. Per germline, CDR1 LNHDA and CDR2 SQIVND (reference sequence). The CDR3 here is CASKSGQKYGYTF. The CDR3 DNA sequence: TGTGCCAGTAAATCGGGACAAAAGTATGGCTACACCTTC.

The chain recombines TRBV3-1 (or the pseudogene TRBV3-2) with TRBJ2-1; D remains unclear. The germline V gene encodes CDR1 LGHDT and CDR2 YNNKEL (reference sequence). The CDR3 totals 12 residues. V lost 1 base to trimming and J lost 8 bases, with 6 bases between them. CDR3 nucleotides: TGTGCCAGCAGCCAAGGAGGCTATGAGCAGTTCTTC. It yields the protein CASSQGGYEQFF.

The chain combines TRBV5-1 with TRBJ1-2; maybe TRBD1 (5 bases). V was clipped by 2 bases and J by 8 bases, with 10 bases between them. There are 12 residues in the CDR3. CDR1 is SGHRS, CDR2 YFSETQ, per germline. Here the CDR3 reads CASSLAGRGYTF. The CDR3 nucleotides read TGCGCCAGCAGCTTAGCAGGGCGCGGCTACACCTTC.

The chain combines TRBV12-3 or TRBV12-4 with TRBJ1-1; D not resolved. Trimming left V 2 bases short and J 4 bases short, with 8 bases between. This CDR3 contains 13 residues. CDR3 nucleotides: TGTGCCAGCAGTTTAAGCCTCTTCACTGAAGCTTTCTTT. This gives the protein CASSLSLFTEAFF.

The rearrangement links TRBV5-6 to TRBJ2-1; 11 nucleotides line up with TRBD2. Losses at the gene ends were 0 bases for V and 2 bases for J; bases not matched to a gene: 10. From germline, CDR1 is SGHDT and CDR2 YYEEEE. The CDR3 is made up of 19 amino acids. CDR3 in amino acids: CASSLESWASGGTYNEQFF. DNA for the CDR3: TGTGCCAGCAGCTTGGAAAGTTGGGCTAGCGGGGGGACCTACAATGAGCAGTTCTTC.

The chain recombines TRBV21-1 with TRBJ2-3; TRBD2 was called by the table and not checked on the DNA. TRBV21-1 is listed as a pseudogene. The CDR3 is 14 residues long. The CDR3 sequence: CASLRGRDTDTQYF. CDR3 coding DNA: TGTGCCAGCCTCCGCGGGAGGGACACAGATACGCAGTATTTT.

The sample holds a few counts of this clone. DNA of the CDR3: TGCGCCAGCGCGGGAGGGAACACAGATACGCAGTATTTT. Translating it yields CASAGGNTDTQYF. This chain uses TRBV5-1 with TRBJ2-3; 9 bases fit TRBD2. The V segment lost 7 bases and the J segment 2 bases; nucleotides outside the gene matches: 2. Germline V CDR1 and CDR2: SGHRS, YFSETQ. CDR3 length equals 13 residues.

This CDR3 reads CASSGDSYEQYF. CDR3 in DNA: TGCGCCAGCAGTGGGGACAGCTACGAGCAGTACTTC. The gene calls are TRBV10-2 and TRBJ2-7, with TRBD1 matching 7 bases. The CDR3 totals 12 residues. Trimming at V came to 4 bases and at J to 3 bases, leaving 0 bases not matched to a gene. Germline loops: CDR1 WSHSY, CDR2 SAAADI.

The chain uses TRBV10-3 and TRBJ2-1, with 11 bases fitting TRBD2. Germline V CDR1 and CDR2: ENHRY, SYGVKD. Trimming at V came to 6 bases and at J to 5 bases, leaving 3 bases not matched to a gene. The CDR3 covers 14 residues. As DNA, the CDR3 is TGTGCCATCAGCGGGACTAGCGGTAACAATGAGCAGTTCTTC. Amino acids: CAISGTSGNNEQFF.

The chain recombines TRBV5-4 with TRBJ2-5; D may be TRBD1 (6 bases). V was clipped by 8 bases and J by 0 bases, with 14 bases between them. This CDR3 comprises 14 residues. CDR1 is SGHNT and CDR2 is YYREEE in the germline V gene (reference sequence). CDR3 sequence: CASTPGTHQETQYF. The CDR3 nucleotides are TGTGCCAGTACGCCCGGGACACACCAAGAGACCCAGTACTTC.